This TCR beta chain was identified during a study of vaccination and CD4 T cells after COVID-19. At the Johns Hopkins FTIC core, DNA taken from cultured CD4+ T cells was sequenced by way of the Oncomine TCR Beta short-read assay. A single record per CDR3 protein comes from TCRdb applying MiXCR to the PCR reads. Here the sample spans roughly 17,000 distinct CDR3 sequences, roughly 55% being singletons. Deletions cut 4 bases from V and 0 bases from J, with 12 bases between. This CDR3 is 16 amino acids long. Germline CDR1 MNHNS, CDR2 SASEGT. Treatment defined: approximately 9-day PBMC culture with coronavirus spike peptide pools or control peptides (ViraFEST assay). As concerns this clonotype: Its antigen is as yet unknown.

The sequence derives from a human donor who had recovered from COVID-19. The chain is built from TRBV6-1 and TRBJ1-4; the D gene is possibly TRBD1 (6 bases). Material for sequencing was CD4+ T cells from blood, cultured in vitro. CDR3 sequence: CASSGRQAATNEKLFF. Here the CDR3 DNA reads TGTGCCAGCAGTGGTCGACAGGCCGCAACTAATGAAAAACTGTTTTTT.